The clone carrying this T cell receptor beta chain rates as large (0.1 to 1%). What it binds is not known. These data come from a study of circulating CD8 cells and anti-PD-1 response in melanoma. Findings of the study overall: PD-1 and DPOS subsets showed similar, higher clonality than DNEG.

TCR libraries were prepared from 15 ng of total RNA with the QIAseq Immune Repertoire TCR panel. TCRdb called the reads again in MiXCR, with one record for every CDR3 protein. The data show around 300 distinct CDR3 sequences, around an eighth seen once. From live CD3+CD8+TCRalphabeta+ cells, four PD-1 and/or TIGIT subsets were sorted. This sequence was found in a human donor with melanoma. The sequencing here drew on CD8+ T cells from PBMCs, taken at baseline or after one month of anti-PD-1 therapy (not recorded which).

The CDR3 DNA follows: TGTGCCAGCAGCCGGGACAAAAACATTCAGTACTTC. Translating it yields CASSRDKNIQYF. V and J are TRBV21-1 and TRBJ2-4; the D call in the table, TRBD1, was not verified against the DNA. TRBV21-1 is termed a pseudogene. The CDR3 spans 12 residues.